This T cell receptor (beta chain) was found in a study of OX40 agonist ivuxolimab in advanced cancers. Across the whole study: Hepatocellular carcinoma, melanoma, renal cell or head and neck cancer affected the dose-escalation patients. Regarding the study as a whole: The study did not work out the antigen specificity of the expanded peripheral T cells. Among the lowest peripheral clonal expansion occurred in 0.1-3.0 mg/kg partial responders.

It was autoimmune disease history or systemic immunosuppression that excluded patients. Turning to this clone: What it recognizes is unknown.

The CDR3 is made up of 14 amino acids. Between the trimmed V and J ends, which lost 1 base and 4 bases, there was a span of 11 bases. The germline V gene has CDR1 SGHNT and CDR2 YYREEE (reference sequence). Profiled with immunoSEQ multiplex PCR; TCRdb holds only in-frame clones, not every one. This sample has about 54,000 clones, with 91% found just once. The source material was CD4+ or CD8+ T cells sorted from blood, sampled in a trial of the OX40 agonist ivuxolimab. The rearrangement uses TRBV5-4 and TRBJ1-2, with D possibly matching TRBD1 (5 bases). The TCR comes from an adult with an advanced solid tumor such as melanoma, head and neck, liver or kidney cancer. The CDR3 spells CASSLHVGGYGYTF. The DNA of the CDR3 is TGTGCCAGCAGCTTGCACGTCGGGGGCTATGGCTACACCTTC.